Reported below is one T cell receptor (beta chain). Its cognate antigen is unknown. This record comes from a study of shared clonotypes between healthy human individuals. Study findings and constraints: Clonotype sharing among the donors was expected to vary with sequencing depth.

Sequencing used immunoSEQ multiplex PCR; TCRdb keeps in-frame clones, though not all of them. The data contain 2 million to 2.5 million clones, more than 90% of them singletons. J lost 8 bases, V lost 1 base, and 4 bases had no gene match. The CDR3 sequence is 13 residues long. Germline lookup yields CDR1 GTSNPN and CDR2 SVGIG (reference sequence). The chain joins TRBV30 to TRBJ1-4, with 7 bases lining up with TRBD1. The sequence came from a young man in good health. Sequences were obtained from naive CD4+ T cells sorted from blood. Sample subset: CD45RA+ positively selected. CDR3 protein: CAWSGDSYEKLFF. The CDR3 coding sequence is TGTGCCTGGAGTGGGGACAGTTACGAAAAACTGTTTTTT.